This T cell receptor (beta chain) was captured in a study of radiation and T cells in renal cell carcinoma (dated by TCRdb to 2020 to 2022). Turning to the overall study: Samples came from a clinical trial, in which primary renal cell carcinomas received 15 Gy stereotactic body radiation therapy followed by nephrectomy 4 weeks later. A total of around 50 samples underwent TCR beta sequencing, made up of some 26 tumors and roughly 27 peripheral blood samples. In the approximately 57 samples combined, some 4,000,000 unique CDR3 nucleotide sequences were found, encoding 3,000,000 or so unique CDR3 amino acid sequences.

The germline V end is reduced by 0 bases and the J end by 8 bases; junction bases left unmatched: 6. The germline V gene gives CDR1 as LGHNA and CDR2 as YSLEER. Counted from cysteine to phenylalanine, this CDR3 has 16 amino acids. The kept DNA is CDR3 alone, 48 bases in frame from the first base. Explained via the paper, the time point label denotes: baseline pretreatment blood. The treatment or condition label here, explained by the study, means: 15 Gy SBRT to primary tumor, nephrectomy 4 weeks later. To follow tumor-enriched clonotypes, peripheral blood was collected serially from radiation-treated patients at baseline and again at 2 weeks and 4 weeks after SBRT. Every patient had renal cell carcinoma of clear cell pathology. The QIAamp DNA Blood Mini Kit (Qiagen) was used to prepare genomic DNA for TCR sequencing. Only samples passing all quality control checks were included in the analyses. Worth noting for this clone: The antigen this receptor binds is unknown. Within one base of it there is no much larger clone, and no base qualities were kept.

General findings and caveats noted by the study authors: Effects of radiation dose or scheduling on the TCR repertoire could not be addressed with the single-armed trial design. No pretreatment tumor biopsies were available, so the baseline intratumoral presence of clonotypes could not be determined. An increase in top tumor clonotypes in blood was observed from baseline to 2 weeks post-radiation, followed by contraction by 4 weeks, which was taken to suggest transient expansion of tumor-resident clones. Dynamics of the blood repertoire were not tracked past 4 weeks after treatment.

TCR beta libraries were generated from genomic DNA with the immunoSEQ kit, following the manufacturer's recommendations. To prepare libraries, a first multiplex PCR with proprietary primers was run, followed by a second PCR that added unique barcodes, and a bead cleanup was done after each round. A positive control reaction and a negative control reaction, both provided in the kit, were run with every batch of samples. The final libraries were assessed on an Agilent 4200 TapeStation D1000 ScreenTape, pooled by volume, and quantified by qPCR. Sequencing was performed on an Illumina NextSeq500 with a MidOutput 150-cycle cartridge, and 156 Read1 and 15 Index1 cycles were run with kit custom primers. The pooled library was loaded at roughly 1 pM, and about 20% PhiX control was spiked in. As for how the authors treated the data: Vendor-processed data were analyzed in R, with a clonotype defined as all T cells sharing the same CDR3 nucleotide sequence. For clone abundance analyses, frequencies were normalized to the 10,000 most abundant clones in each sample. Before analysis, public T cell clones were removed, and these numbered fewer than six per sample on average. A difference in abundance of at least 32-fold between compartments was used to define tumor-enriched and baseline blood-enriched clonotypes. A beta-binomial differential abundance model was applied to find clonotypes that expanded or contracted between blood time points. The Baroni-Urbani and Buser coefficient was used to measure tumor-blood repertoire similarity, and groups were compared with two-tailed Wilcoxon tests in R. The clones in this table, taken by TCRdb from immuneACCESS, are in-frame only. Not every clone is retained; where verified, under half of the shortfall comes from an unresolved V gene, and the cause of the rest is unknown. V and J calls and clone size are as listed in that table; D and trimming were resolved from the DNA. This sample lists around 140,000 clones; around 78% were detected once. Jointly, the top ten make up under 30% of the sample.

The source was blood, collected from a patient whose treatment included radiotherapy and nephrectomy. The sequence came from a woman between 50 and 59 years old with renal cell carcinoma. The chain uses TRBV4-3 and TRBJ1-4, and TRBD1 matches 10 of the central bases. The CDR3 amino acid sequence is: CASSQETGGEREKLFF. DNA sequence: TGCGCCAGCAGCCAAGAGACAGGGGGCGAAAGGGAAAAACTGTTTTTT.